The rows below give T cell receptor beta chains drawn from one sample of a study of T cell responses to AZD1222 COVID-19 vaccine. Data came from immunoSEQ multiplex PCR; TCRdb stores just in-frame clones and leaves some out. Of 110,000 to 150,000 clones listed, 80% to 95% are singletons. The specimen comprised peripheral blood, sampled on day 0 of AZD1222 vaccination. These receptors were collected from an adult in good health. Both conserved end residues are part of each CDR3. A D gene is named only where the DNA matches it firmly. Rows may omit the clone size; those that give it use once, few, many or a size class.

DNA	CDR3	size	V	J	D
TGTGCCAGCAGAAGGGAAATTAGCAATCAGCCCCAGCATTTT	CASRREISNQPQHF	-	TRBV6-5	TRBJ1-5	-
TGTGCCAGCAGCCCCCGACAGGGTACCACTGAAGCTTTCTTT	CASSPRQGTTEAFF	-	TRBV3-1/TRBV3-2	TRBJ1-1	TRBD1
TGTGCCAGCAGCTTGGTGGGACCCAACACTGAAGCTTTCTTT	CASSLVGPNTEAFF	-	TRBV7-9	TRBJ1-1	-
TGTGCCAGCATTGGTCGGATCGTCTACGAGCAGTACTTC	CASIGRIVYEQYF	-	TRBV28	TRBJ2-7	-
TGTGCCAGCAGTTTTCTGTCAGGGGGCTATGGCTACACCTTC	CASSFLSGGYGYTF	once	TRBV28	TRBJ1-2	TRBD1
TGTGCCAGCACCCCCAATTATAAGAACACTGAAGCTTTCTTT	CASTPNYKNTEAFF	-	TRBV6-2/TRBV6-3	TRBJ1-1	-
TGCGCCAGCACTGGGGGAACGGGCGATGAGCAGTTCTTC	CASTGGTGDEQFF	-	TRBV10-1	TRBJ2-1	-
TGTGCCAGCACCTCACGGGACCTGTACTATGGCTACACCTTC	CASTSRDLYYGYTF	-	TRBV28	TRBJ1-2	-
TGTGCCAGTAGTACTCCCAGCGGATCCGACACTTATACGCAGTATTTT	CASSTPSGSDTYTQYF	-	TRBV19	TRBJ2-3	-
TGTGCCAGCAGTGACCAAGGACTAGCGGGACCTAGCACAGATACGCAGTATTTT	CASSDQGLAGPSTDTQYF	-	TRBV25-1	TRBJ2-3	TRBD2
TGTGCCAGTAGCCTATACGTGTTCTCTGGAAACACCATATATTTT	CASSLYVFSGNTIYF	once	TRBV19	TRBJ1-3	-
TGCGCCAGCAGCCAAGACAGGGGGGGTGGAAACACCATATATTTT	CASSQDRGGGNTIYF	-	TRBV4-1	TRBJ1-3	TRBD1
TGTGCCAGCGGGACCGCCGGAAACATTCAGTACTTC	CASGTAGNIQYF	-	TRBV25-1	TRBJ2-4	-
TGTGCCAGCAGCTTAGCCCCACGGGGCGAGCAGTACTTC	CASSLAPRGEQYF	-	TRBV7-2	TRBJ2-7	-
TGCGCCAGCAGCCTGGAAGGCTCCTATAATTCACCCCTCCACTTT	CASSLEGSYNSPLHF	-	TRBV5-1	TRBJ1-6	-
TGTGCCAGCAGATCCGGGACAGACAACTATGGCTACACCTTC	CASRSGTDNYGYTF	-	TRBV3-1/TRBV3-2	TRBJ1-2	TRBD1
TGTGCCAGCAGAGAGACGGGACAAAATGCCGGGGAGCAGTACTTC	CASRETGQNAGEQYF	-	TRBV25-1	TRBJ2-7	-
TGTGCCAGCAGCGCGCGGGGTAACACCGGGGAGCTGTTTTTT	CASSARGNTGELFF	-	TRBV5-4	TRBJ2-2	-
TGTGCCAGCAGCTTATGGGGGAATCAGCCCCAGCATTTT	CASSLWGNQPQHF	-	TRBV11-2	TRBJ1-5	-
TGTGCCAGCAGCGTGCCGGGAAGTAACACTGAAGCTTTCTTT	CASSVPGSNTEAFF	-	TRBV9	TRBJ1-1	-
TGTGCCAGTAGTACAAGGGTCTCTGGAAACACCATATATTTT	CASSTRVSGNTIYF	-	TRBV19	TRBJ1-3	-
TGTGCCACCAGTGAGACGGGAGGGCCCACAGATACGCAGTATTTT	CATSETGGPTDTQYF	-	TRBV24-1	TRBJ2-3	TRBD2
TGTGCCAGCAGTTACTTAACGAGCGGGAGGCCCTACGAGCAGTACTTC	CASSYLTSGRPYEQYF	-	TRBV6-5	TRBJ2-7	TRBD2
TGTGCCAGCAGTGACGGGGTACGCATGAACACTGAAGCTTTCTTT	CASSDGVRMNTEAFF	-	TRBV25-1	TRBJ1-1	-
TGTGCCAGCAGCTTGGTGCGGATGAGGGACGCTAACTATGGCTACACCTTC	CASSLVRMRDANYGYTF	-	TRBV5-6	TRBJ1-2	-
TGTGCCAGTCTGAAGACAGGGCTTGATCCGGAGACTGAAGCTTTCTTT	CASLKTGLDPETEAFF	-	TRBV19	TRBJ1-1	TRBD1